A selection of T cell receptor beta chains follows, all from one sample in a study of long-term antiretroviral therapy in people with HIV. Profiling relied on immunoSEQ multiplex PCR, and the TCRdb table lists in-frame clones only, not all of them. Of around 18,000 clones in the sample, 79% were seen once. Sequenced here: unsorted PBMCs, sampled at the start of antiretroviral therapy, before treatment. These receptors all stem from a man between 18 and 29 years old with HIV. Both conserved end residues are part of each CDR3. A D gene is named only where the DNA matches it firmly. Only part of the rows carry a size: once, few, many, or a class if the clone is expanded.

cdr3_nt cdr3_aa j_call d_call clone_size v_call
TGTGCCAGCAGCTTGTATGGATCAGGTGTTCTAGAGACCCAGTACTTC CASSLYGSGVLETQYF TRBJ2-5 - - TRBV5-6
TGCGCCAGCAGCCCAGAGGGGGAACAGAGCTCCTACGAGCAGTACTTC CASSPEGEQSSYEQYF TRBJ2-7 - - TRBV5-1
TGTGCCAGCAGCTCAAGAACGGATTGGGGGGGAGAGACCCAGTACTTC CASSSRTDWGGETQYF TRBJ2-5 TRBD2 - TRBV11-2
TGCGCCAGCAGCCAAGCGTCGGGCCAACTTTTAGCTTTCTTT CASSQASGQLLAFF TRBJ1-1 - - TRBV4-1
TGTGCCAGCAGCTTAGGGCTAGCTTACCAGTTCTTC CASSLGLAYQFF TRBJ2-1 - - TRBV11-2
TGTGCCAGCAGCTTAGAGGCAGGGGTCGCTGGAAACACCATATATTTT CASSLEAGVAGNTIYF TRBJ1-3 - medium-sized TRBV7-9
TGTGCCAGCAGCCCATCCTTGCTAGGTGGCAATGAGCAGTTCTTC CASSPSLLGGNEQFF TRBJ2-1 - - TRBV7-9
TGTGCTTCTCGCAGGGGAGGCTACACCTTC CASRRGGYTF TRBJ1-2 - - TRBV30
TGTGCCAGCTCACCACCTAGAAGGGTTGATGAGGGTCAGCCCCAGCATTTT CASSPPRRVDEGQPQHF TRBJ1-5 - - TRBV18
TGCGCCAGCAGTGAAGCGGGAAGGGGGCGGGGAAGCTACGAGCAGTACTTC CASSEAGRGRGSYEQYF TRBJ2-7 - medium-sized TRBV10-1
TGTGCCAGCAGCCCCTCTGACAACCAAGAGACCCAGTACTTC CASSPSDNQETQYF TRBJ2-5 - - TRBV9
TGCAGCGTTCAGTCAACGGGACAGGGGGTCAATCAGCCCCAGCATTTT CSVQSTGQGVNQPQHF TRBJ1-5 TRBD1 - TRBV29-1
TGTGCCAGCAGCGGCGGAGGGATGGGGAACACTGAAGCTTTCTTT CASSGGGMGNTEAFF TRBJ1-1 - - TRBV9
TGTGCCAGCAGTTTATATGGGACAGGGGGCTACACCTTC CASSLYGTGGYTF TRBJ1-2 TRBD1 - TRBV28
TGTGCCAGCAGTTCGATCGGGGGAACCACCGGGGAGCTGTTTTTT CASSSIGGTTGELFF TRBJ2-2 - - TRBV5-5